This is a list of T cell receptor beta chains from one sample in a study of T cell responses to AZD1222 COVID-19 vaccine. Produced via immunoSEQ multiplex PCR; TCRdb's table is partial and in-frame only. The top ten hold under 2% of the sample, which has roughly 130,000 clones, approximately 85% seen once. Here the sequenced sample was peripheral blood, taken on day 0 of AZD1222 vaccination. The receptors stem from an adult in good health. Each CDR3 is given with its conserved first and last residue. D genes are given only for firm matches. The size entry is marked missing in some rows and otherwise reads once, few, many or a size class.

j_call,clone_size,v_call,d_call,cdr3_nt,cdr3_aa
TRBJ2-3,.,TRBV24-1,.,TGTGCCACCAGTGGGCCCCTGGGCAGGGATGGTACAGATACGCAGTATTTT,CATSGPLGRDGTDTQYF
TRBJ1-4,.,TRBV30,.,TGTGCCTGGAGTCCGGGACTTAAACTGTTTTTT,CAWSPGLKLFF
TRBJ1-3,.,TRBV7-2,.,TGTGCCAGCAGTCGTACAGGGACTGGAAACACCATATATTTT,CASSRTGTGNTIYF
TRBJ2-7,.,TRBV7-9,TRBD2,TGTGCCAGCAGCCAGATAGCGGGGGGATTCTCCGAGCAGTACTTC,CASSQIAGGFSEQYF
TRBJ1-2,.,TRBV5-4,.,TGTGCCAGCAGCTTGGAGGGTGGCACCCGGGGTCCTGATGGCTACACCTTC,CASSLEGGTRGPDGYTF
TRBJ2-2,once,TRBV7-9,.,TGTGCCAGCAGGCAAGAGGTATGGCCCCATGGACCCGGGGAGCTGTTTTTT,CASRQEVWPHGPGELFF
TRBJ1-2,.,TRBV6-2/TRBV6-3,.,TGTGCCAGCAGTCAGAGACAGAGGGATGGCTACACCTTC,CASSQRQRDGYTF
TRBJ1-1,.,TRBV14,TRBD1,TGTGCCAGCAGCCAGTTAACAGGGGGTACCAACACTGAAGCTTTCTTT,CASSQLTGGTNTEAFF
TRBJ2-7,.,TRBV2,.,TGTGCCAGCAGTCGGTACCAGGGGAGCTCCTACGAGCAGTACTTC,CASSRYQGSSYEQYF
TRBJ1-1,.,TRBV7-3,.,TGTGCCAGCAGCTTGTTAAGGGTGAACACTGAAGCTTTCTTT,CASSLLRVNTEAFF
TRBJ2-1,.,TRBV7-3,.,TGTGCCAGCAGCTTGGTTAGGGGACGTTACAATGAGCAGTTCTTC,CASSLVRGRYNEQFF
TRBJ2-3,.,TRBV5-4,TRBD2,TGTGCCAGCAGCTCGACTAGCGGGGGGGCAGCAGATACGCAGTATTTT,CASSSTSGGAADTQYF
TRBJ2-3,.,TRBV19,.,TGTGCCAGTAGTATAGGGTGGGGGGCAGATACGCAGTATTTT,CASSIGWGADTQYF
TRBJ2-7,.,TRBV6-2/TRBV6-3,.,TGTGCCAGCAGCAGGGGGGGTTCCTACGAGCAGTACTTC,CASSRGGSYEQYF
TRBJ2-7,.,TRBV4-3,.,TGCGCCAGCAGCCAAGATCTCGGGACGCTTTCCTACGAGCAGTACTTC,CASSQDLGTLSYEQYF
TRBJ1-2,.,TRBV6-2/TRBV6-3,.,TGTGCCAGCAGTTATGTCGGGTTTAACTATGGCTACACCTTC,CASSYVGFNYGYTF
TRBJ2-3,once,TRBV2,TRBD2,TGTGCCATAACCCGGGAGGAAACTGCGCAGTATTTT,CAITREETAQYF
TRBJ2-3,.,TRBV7-2,.,TGTGCCAGCAGCTTAGGCGGGATCCACACAGATACGCAGTATTTT,CASSLGGIHTDTQYF
TRBJ2-5,.,TRBV5-6,.,TGTGCCAGCAGCTTGCGGGGCGGCCAAGAGACCCAGTACTTC,CASSLRGGQETQYF
TRBJ2-7,.,TRBV18,TRBD1,TGTGCCAGCTCACCGGGACAGGGGGTATGGCAGTACTTC,CASSPGQGVWQYF
TRBJ2-7,.,TRBV19,.,TGTGCCAGTAGTATAGGAATTCGGACAGTCCCCTACGAGCAGTACTTC,CASSIGIRTVPYEQYF
TRBJ1-3,.,TRBV7-6,TRBD1,TGTGCCAGCAGCCCGGGACAGTCCTTCTCTGGAAACACCATATATTTT,CASSPGQSFSGNTIYF
TRBJ1-2,.,TRBV18,TRBD1,TGTGCCAGCTCACCCCCGGGACAGTGGACAGGCTACACCTTC,CASSPPGQWTGYTF
TRBJ2-7,.,TRBV5-1,.,TGCGCCAGCAGCTTGGCCCCGGGTAGTTCAAACTCCTACGAGCAGTACTTC,CASSLAPGSSNSYEQYF
TRBJ2-1,.,TRBV20-1,.,TGCAGTGCTTGGGGACAAAATGAGCAGTTCTTC,CSAWGQNEQFF
TRBJ1-1,.,TRBV5-1,.,TGCGCCAGCAGCCTGGACGCGGGGCAGAACACTGAAGCTTTCTTT,CASSLDAGQNTEAFF
TRBJ1-2,.,TRBV21-1,.,TGTGCCAGCAGCACCCACCCCGCTGATGGCTACACCTTC,CASSTHPADGYTF
TRBJ1-2,few,TRBV6-6,TRBD1,TGTGCCAGCAGCTCGGGGAGTTACGGGGACCCAACCGGGACAGGTTATGGCTACACCTTC,CASSSGSYGDPTGTGYGYTF
TRBJ2-7,.,TRBV14,TRBD1,TGTGCCAGCAGCCGACAGGGGGCTTACGAGCAGTACTTC,CASSRQGAYEQYF
TRBJ1-5,.,TRBV7-9,.,TGTGCCAGCAGCTACAATAGTCAGCCCCAGCATTTT,CASSYNSQPQHF
TRBJ2-7,.,TRBV7-2,.,TGTGCCAGCAGCAATGACATTTTTTCCTCCTACGAGCAGTACTTC,CASSNDIFSSYEQYF
TRBJ1-2,once,TRBV5-8,.,TGTGCCAGCAGCTTGGCCGCAGGGCTCTATGGCTACACCTTC,CASSLAAGLYGYTF
TRBJ1-2,.,TRBV7-2,.,TGTGCCAGCAGCTTAGTCGCCACTAACTATGGCTACACCTTC,CASSLVATNYGYTF
TRBJ1-1,.,TRBV6-1,TRBD1,TGTGCCAGCAGTGTACCGGACAGGGGACTTAACACTGAAGCTTTCTTT,CASSVPDRGLNTEAFF
TRBJ2-3,.,TRBV5-4,.,TGTGCCAGCAGGAAAGCTTTAGATACGCAGTATTTT,CASRKALDTQYF
TRBJ2-1,.,TRBV7-8,.,TGTGCCAGCAGCTTAGAGGAAAACTACAATGAGCAGTTCTTC,CASSLEENYNEQFF
TRBJ2-7,.,TRBV6-6,TRBD2,TGTGCCAGCACTCGGTCGCTAGCGGGAGGCATGATCTACGAGCAGTACTTC,CASTRSLAGGMIYEQYF
TRBJ2-5,.,TRBV30,.,TGTGCCTGGAGTGTACAAAAGACCCAGTACTTC,CAWSVQKTQYF
TRBJ2-3,.,TRBV14,TRBD2,TGTGCCAGCAGCCAAGGGCTAGCGGGGACCCATACGCAGTATTTT,CASSQGLAGTHTQYF
TRBJ1-4,.,TRBV11-2,.,TGTGCCAGCAGCTTAGATACCGAAAAACTGTTTTTT,CASSLDTEKLFF
TRBJ1-5,.,TRBV27,.,TGTGCCAGCAGTGACCGGTGGAACAATCAGCCCCAGCATTTT,CASSDRWNNQPQHF
TRBJ2-3,medium-sized,TRBV11-2,TRBD2,TGTGCCAGCGCCCCGGGGGGAGCGGGGGGCTACACAGATACGCAGTATTTT,CASAPGGAGGYTDTQYF
TRBJ2-3,.,TRBV5-4,.,TGTGCCAGCAGCTTGGCAGGGCGGGGCTTTAGCACAGATACGCAGTATTTT,CASSLAGRGFSTDTQYF
TRBJ1-5,.,TRBV7-9,.,TGTGCCAGCAGCTCTCAGGGGATTCATCAGCCCCAGCATTTT,CASSSQGIHQPQHF
TRBJ2-1,.,TRBV21-1,.,TGTGCCAGCAGCAAAGCGGGACTAGCGGGGGGGCTCCACAATGAGCAGTTCTTC,CASSKAGLAGGLHNEQFF
TRBJ2-3,.,TRBV6-5,TRBD2,TGTGCCAGCCTCAAGGGCGGGGGAAGCACAGATACGCAGTATTTT,CASLKGGGSTDTQYF
TRBJ2-3,.,TRBV5-8,.,TGTGCCACCACGAGGGGGGGCACAGATACGCAGTATTTT,CATTRGGTDTQYF
TRBJ1-2,.,TRBV29-1,.,TGCAGCGCCCGGCTCAGGGGTAGTAATGGCTACACCTTC,CSARLRGSNGYTF